Listed below are T cell receptor beta chains from one sample, sequenced in a study of T cells in Graves' hyperthyroidism and ophthalmopathy. Using its own MiXCR run on the multiplex PCR reads, TCRdb lists one record per CDR3 protein. The table shows some 650,000 distinct CDR3 sequences, with 16% occurring only once. Sample: blood. The origin of the receptors is a woman between 35 and 50 years old with Graves' ophthalmopathy. The CDR3 runs from the conserved cysteine through the conserved F or W. The order of the fields is J gene, V gene, CDR3 protein.

>TRBJ2-7|TRBV29-1
CSVVPTRGGYEQYF
>TRBJ2-7|TRBV9
CASSPRGDSSEQYF
>TRBJ2-5|TRBV6-1
CASSESQGRVETQYF
>TRBJ1-3|TRBV28
CASSSPNSIAGNTIYF
>TRBJ2-7|TRBV27
CVSSFAGQAPYEQYF
>TRBJ1-4|TRBV11-1
CASSRPFFNEKLFF
>TRBJ2-1|TRBV7-9
CASSLADEQFF
>TRBJ2-2|TRBV27
CASRLGTSGTTGELFF
>TRBJ1-1|TRBV11-1
CASKFSPYTEAFF
>TRBJ1-2|TRBV4-1
CASSHARARGGYGYTF
>TRBJ2-7|TRBV28
CASRSKPYEQYF
>TRBJ1-5|TRBV2
CASSDQDRGNQPQHF
>TRBJ2-7|TRBV2
CASRGQGYEQYF
>TRBJ2-1|TRBV2
CASRGRAVKNEQFF
>TRBJ2-3|TRBV28
CASSLPTGGPDTQYF
>TRBJ1-1|TRBV2
CASGTRGRLTEAFF
>TRBJ2-5|TRBV7-3
CASSFGGPETQYF
>TRBJ1-4|TRBV30
CAAGGQGREKLFF
>TRBJ2-7|TRBV20-1
CSASPTSGEIYEQYF
>TRBJ2-3|TRBV6-1
CASSAYRGGTDTQYF
>TRBJ2-1|TRBV7-9
CASSLGSGSGHEQFF
>TRBJ1-1|TRBV18
CASSLTGSDTEAFF
>TRBJ2-5|TRBV6-1
CASSEVPGTSGRETQYF
>TRBJ2-5|TRBV5-1
CASSLGQGTYQETQYF
>TRBJ2-7|TRBV3-1
CASSHRLAGDELEQYF
>TRBJ2-7|TRBV6-1
CASSERSFRTYEQYF
>TRBJ1-4|TRBV7-3
CASSLNPRGVNEKLFF
>TRBJ2-7|TRBV3-1
CASRSTGTSGNYEQYF
>TRBJ2-3|TRBV20-1
CSARGRTKNGADTQYF
>TRBJ1-4|TRBV28
CASSPPGTGKEKLFF
>TRBJ1-2|TRBV7-2
CASSTVRTASGYTF
>TRBJ2-1|TRBV27
CASSLNGLSNEQFF
>TRBJ2-7|TRBV5-1
CASSRGQGFYEQYF
>TRBJ2-2|TRBV7-3
CASSSGQDTGELFF
>TRBJ2-3|TRBV4-1
CASSQYSPGTSSTDTQYF
>TRBJ2-3|TRBV7-9
CASSFGRGGDTQYF
>TRBJ1-1|TRBV30
CAWEGMNTEAFF
>TRBJ1-5|TRBV28
CASRTTHQPQHF
>TRBJ1-1|TRBV2
CASSAPQAPNTEAFF
>TRBJ1-2|TRBV11-2
CASSHPGQGARGSYGYTF
>TRBJ2-7|TRBV6-5
CASSYGQGSYEQYF
>TRBJ2-7|TRBV13
CASSFLAGGTYEQYF
>TRBJ1-2|TRBV5-1
CASSLARQAGYGYTF
>TRBJ1-1|TRBV11-1
CASSLFGANPLTEAFF
>TRBJ2-5|TRBV3-1
CASSQRQGQEAQYF
>TRBJ1-1|TRBV6-1
CASRGQGATMNTEAFF